The 12 T cell receptor beta chains below all came from one sample that was sequenced in a study of blood T cell repertoires in COVID-19. Clones were read by immunoSEQ multiplex PCR, and TCRdb kept only the in-frame ones, dropping some. The sample yields tens of thousands of clones, 80% to 90% seen once. Sample: peripheral blood. The receptors were gathered from a man in his sixties with acute or convalescent COVID-19.

This chain connects TRBV30 to TRBJ2-7; tentatively, D is TRBD1 (7 bases). The CDR3 contains 13 residues. The germline V and J ends were trimmed by 3 bases and 2 bases, with 11 bases remaining between them. CDR1 and CDR2 (germline): GTSNPN, SVGIG (reference sequence). This chain's CDR3 is CAWSQGGPYEQYF. CDR3 nucleotides: TGTGCCTGGAGCCAGGGGGGACCCTACGAGCAGTACTTC.

The chain uses TRBV14 and TRBJ1-1; D gene ambiguous. From germline, CDR1 is SGHDN and CDR2 FVKESK. V was clipped by 2 bases and J by 5 bases, with 18 bases between them. The CDR3 has 16 amino acids. CDR3: CASSQRRGGWGTEAFF. CDR3 DNA sequence: TGTGCCAGCAGCCAACGCCGGGGAGGGTGGGGAACTGAAGCTTTCTTT.

This chain connects TRBV15 to TRBJ2-5; 13 positions agree with TRBD2. The CDR3 sequence is 19 residues long. After removal of 0 bases from V and 2 bases from J, the junction contained 9 bases not matched to a gene. Germline loops: CDR1 LNHNV, CDR2 YYDKDF (reference sequence). CDR3 nucleotides: TGTGCCACCAGCAGAGAATCCCCGGGACTAGCGGGGCAACAAGAGACCCAGTACTTC. Protein: CATSRESPGLAGQQETQYF.

The chain joins TRBV6-1 to TRBJ2-4; 8 positions match TRBD2. Germline loops: CDR1 MNHNS, CDR2 SASEGT. CDR3 length: 16 residues. The V and J ends lost 0 bases and 9 bases, in that order; junction bases with no gene match: 10. CDR3 protein: CASSEASRAGGGIQYF. CDR3 coding DNA: TGTGCCAGCAGTGAAGCGTCGAGGGCGGGGGGCGGCATTCAGTACTTC.

The chain is built from TRBV28 and TRBJ1-2, with TRBD1 matching 8 bases. The germline V gene encodes CDR1 MDHEN and CDR2 SYDVKM. After removal of 8 bases from V and 3 bases from J, the junction contained 11 bases not matched to a gene. The CDR3 has 15 residues. CDR3 in amino acids: CASLLPGTGHYGYTF. CDR3 nucleotide sequence: TGTGCCAGCCTTCTGCCCGGGACAGGACACTATGGCTACACCTTC.

This clone occurred a few times. The chain recombines TRBV27 with TRBJ1-3, with TRBD1 matching over 9 bases. V lost 6 bases and J lost 6; bases outside the gene matches: 9. The CDR3 consists of 15 residues. Germline lookup yields CDR1 MNHEY and CDR2 SMNVEV (reference sequence). CDR3 DNA: TGTGCCAGCAGCAACCCGGGACAGGGATTAAACACCATATATTTT. Amino acid sequence: CASSNPGQGLNTIYF.

This chain uses TRBV13 with TRBJ1-5, with 11 bases identical to TRBD1. The CDR3 extends over 18 amino acids. Trimming removed 2 bases from V and 4 bases from J; junction bases left unmatched: 10. Per germline, CDR1 PRHDT and CDR2 FYEKMQ (reference sequence). CDR3 bases: TGTGCCAGCAGCTTAAGGGGACAGGGGGTGCCCGGGAATCAGCCCCAGCATTTT. Its protein product is CASSLRGQGVPGNQPQHF.

The chain uses TRBV19 and TRBJ1-1; D ambiguous. CDR3 size: 14 residues. Germline loops: CDR1 LNHDA, CDR2 SQIVND (reference sequence). The ends were cut back, 8 bases at V and 5 bases at J, with 18 bases in the middle. The CDR3 reads CASERTTTGTEAFF. The CDR3, as DNA: TGTGCCAGTGAAAGGACTACCACGGGGACTGAAGCTTTCTTT.

The rearrangement links TRBV27 to TRBJ1-5, with a weak D call TRBD1 (6 bases). The CDR3 runs to 13 residues. V gave up 5 bases and J gave up 4 bases, with 9 bases separating them. Germline-derived CDR1 and CDR2 are MNHEY and SMNVEV (reference sequence). CDR3 in amino acids: CASSMGQNQPQHF. CDR3 in DNA: TGTGCCAGCAGTATGGGACAAAATCAGCCCCAGCATTTT.

The chain combines TRBV10-3 with TRBJ1-6; 8 bases agree with TRBD1. The CDR3 runs to 15 residues. CDR1 is ENHRY and CDR2 is SYGVKD in the germline V gene. V trimming: 7 bases; J trimming: 3 bases; junction bases outside the gene matches: 5. CDR3 nucleotide sequence: TGTGCCATCACCCCAGGACAGGGCTATAATTCACCCCTCCACTTT. Translating gives CAITPGQGYNSPLHF.

This chain connects TRBV19 to TRBJ2-2; D call uncertain. The CDR3 totals 17 residues. The germline V gene has CDR1 LNHDA and CDR2 SQIVND (reference sequence). The V and J ends lost 0 bases and 5 bases respectively, with 16 bases between them. In DNA, the CDR3 is TGTGCCAGTAGTATAGACTCAAACCCTCGCAGGACCGGGGAGCTGTTTTTT. Residues: CASSIDSNPRRTGELFF.

The J gene is TRBJ1-1, the V gene TRBV12-3 or TRBV12-4; D remains unclear. V was clipped by 6 bases and J by 11 bases, with 16 bases between them. CDR3 length equals 12 residues. The CDR3 region has the DNA TGTGCCAGCAGAACTGCGGGCCTACGGGCTTTCTTT. It yields the protein CASRTAGLRAFF.